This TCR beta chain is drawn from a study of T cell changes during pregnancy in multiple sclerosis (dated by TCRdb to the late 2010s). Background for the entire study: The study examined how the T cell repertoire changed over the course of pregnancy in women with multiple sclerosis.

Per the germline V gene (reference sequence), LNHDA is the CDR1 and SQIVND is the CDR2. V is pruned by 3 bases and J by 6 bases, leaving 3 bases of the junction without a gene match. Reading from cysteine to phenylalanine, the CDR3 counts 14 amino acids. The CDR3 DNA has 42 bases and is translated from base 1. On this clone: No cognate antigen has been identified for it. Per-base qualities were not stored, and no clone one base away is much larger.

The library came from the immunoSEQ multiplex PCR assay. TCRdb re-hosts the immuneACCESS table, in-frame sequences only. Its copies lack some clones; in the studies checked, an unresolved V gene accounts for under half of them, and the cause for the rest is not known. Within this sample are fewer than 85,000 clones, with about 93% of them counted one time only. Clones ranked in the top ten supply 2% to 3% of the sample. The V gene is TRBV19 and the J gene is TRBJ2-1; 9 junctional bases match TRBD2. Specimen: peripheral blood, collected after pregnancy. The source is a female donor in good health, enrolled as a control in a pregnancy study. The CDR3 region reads CASSIASGINEQFF. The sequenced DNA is TGTGCCAGTAGTATTGCTAGCGGGATCAATGAGCAGTTCTTC.